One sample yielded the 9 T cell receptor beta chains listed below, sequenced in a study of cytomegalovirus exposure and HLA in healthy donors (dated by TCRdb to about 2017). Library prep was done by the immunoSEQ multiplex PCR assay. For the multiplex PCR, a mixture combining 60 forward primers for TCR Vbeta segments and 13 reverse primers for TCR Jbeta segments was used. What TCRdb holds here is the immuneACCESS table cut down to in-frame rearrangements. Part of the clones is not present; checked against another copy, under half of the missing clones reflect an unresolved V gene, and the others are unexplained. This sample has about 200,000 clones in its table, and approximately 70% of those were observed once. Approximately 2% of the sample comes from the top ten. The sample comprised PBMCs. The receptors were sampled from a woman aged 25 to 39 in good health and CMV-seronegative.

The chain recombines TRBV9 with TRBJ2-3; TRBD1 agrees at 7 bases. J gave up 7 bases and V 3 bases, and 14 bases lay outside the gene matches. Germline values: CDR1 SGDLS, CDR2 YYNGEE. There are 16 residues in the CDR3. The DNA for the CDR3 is TGTGCCAGCAGCGGGTCCGGGACAGTTCAGATAAATACGCAGTATTTT. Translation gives CASSGSGTVQINTQYF.

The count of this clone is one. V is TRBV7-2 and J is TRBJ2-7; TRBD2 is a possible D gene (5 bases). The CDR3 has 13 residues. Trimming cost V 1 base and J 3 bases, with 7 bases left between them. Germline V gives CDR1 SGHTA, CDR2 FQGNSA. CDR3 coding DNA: TGTGCCAGCAGCTTAGTCGGAGGCTACGAGCAGTACTTC. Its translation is CASSLVGGYEQYF.

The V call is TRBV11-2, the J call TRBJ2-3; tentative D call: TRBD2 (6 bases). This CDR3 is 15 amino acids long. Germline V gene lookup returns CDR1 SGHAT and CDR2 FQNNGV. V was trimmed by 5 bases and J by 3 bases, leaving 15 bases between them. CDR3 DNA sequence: TGTGCCAGCAGCCTCCGAGGGGCGGGGACAGATACGCAGTATTTT. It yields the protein CASSLRGAGTDTQYF.

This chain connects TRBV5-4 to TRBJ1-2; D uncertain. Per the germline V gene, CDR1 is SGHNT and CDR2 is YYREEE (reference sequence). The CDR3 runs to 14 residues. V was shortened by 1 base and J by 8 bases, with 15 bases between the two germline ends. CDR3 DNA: TGTGCCAGCAGCTTGTACGCAGGAGGCGAGGGCTACACCTTC. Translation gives CASSLYAGGEGYTF.

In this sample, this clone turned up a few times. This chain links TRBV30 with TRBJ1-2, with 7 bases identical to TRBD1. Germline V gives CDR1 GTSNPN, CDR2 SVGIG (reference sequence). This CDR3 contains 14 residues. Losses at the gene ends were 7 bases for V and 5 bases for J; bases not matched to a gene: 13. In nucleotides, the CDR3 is TGTGCCTCAGCCTTTGGGACAGCAACGTATGGCTACACCTTC. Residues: CASAFGTATYGYTF.

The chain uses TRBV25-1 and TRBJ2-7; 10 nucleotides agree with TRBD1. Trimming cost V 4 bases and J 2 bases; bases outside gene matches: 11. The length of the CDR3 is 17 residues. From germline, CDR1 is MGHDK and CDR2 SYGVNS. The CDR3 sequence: CASSGPGTGVRAYEQYF. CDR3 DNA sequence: TGTGCCAGCAGTGGTCCCGGGACAGGGGTTCGGGCCTACGAGCAGTACTTC.

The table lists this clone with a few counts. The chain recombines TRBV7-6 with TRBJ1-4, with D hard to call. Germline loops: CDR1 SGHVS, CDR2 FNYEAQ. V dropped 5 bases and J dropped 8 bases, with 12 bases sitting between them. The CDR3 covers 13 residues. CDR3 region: CASSLRRQEKLFF. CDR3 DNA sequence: TGTGCCAGCAGCCTTCGCAGGCAGGAAAAACTGTTTTTT.

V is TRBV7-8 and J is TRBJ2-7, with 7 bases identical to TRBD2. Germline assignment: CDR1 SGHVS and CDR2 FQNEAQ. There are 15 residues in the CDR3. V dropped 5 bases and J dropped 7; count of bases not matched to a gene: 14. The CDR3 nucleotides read TGTGCCAGCAGCCTGGGCCCGGGGGGTGCTCTTGAGCAGTACTTC. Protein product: CASSLGPGGALEQYF.

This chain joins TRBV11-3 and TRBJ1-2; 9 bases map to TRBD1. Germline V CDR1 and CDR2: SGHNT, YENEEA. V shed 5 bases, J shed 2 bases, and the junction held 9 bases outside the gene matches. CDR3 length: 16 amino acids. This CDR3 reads CASSHGTGPDNYGYTF. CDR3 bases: TGTGCCAGCAGCCACGGGACAGGGCCCGACAACTATGGCTACACCTTC. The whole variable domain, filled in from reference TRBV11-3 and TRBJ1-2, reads EAGVVQSPRYKIIEKKQPVAFWCNPISGHNTLYWYLQNLGQGPELLIRYENEEAVDDSQLPKDRFSAERLKGVDSTLKIQPAELGDSAVYLCASSHGTGPDNYGYTFGSGTRLTVV.